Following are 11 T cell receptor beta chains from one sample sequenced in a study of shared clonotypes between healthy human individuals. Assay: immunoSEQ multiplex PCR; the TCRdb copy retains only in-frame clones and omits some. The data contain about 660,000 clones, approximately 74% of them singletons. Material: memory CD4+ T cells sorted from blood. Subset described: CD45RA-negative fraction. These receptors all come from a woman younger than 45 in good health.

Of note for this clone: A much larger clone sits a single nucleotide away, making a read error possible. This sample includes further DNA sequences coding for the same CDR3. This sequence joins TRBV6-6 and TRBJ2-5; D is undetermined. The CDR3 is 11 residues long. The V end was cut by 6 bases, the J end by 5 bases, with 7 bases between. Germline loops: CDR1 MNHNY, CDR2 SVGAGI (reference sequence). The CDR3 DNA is TGTGCCAGCAGCTCCGGTGAGACCCAGTACTTC. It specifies CASSSGETQYF.

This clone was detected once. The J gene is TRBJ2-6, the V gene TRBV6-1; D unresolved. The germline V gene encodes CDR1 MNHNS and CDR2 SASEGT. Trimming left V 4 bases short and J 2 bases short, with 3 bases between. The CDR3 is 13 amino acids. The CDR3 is CASSATGANVLTF. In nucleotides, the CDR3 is TGTGCCAGCAGTGCTACTGGGGCCAACGTCCTGACTTTC.

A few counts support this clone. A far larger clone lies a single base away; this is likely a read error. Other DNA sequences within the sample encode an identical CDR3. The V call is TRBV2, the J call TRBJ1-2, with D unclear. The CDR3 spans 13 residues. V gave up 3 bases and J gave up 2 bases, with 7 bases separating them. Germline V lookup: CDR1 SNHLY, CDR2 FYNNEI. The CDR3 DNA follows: TGTGCCAGCAGTGACCGCGGGAACTATGGCTACACCTTC. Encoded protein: CASSDRGNYGYTF. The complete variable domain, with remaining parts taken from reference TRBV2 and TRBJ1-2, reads EPEVTQTPSHQVTQMGQEVILRCVPISNHLYFYWYRQILGQKVEFLVSFYNNEISEKSEIFDDQFSVERPDGSNFTLKIRSTKLEDSAMYFCASSDRGNYGYTFGSGTRLTVV.

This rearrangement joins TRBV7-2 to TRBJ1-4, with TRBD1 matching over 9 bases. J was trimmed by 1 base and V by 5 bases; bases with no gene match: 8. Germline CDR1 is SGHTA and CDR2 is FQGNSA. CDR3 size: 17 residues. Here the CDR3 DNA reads TGTGCCAGCAGCCGTTTCACAGGGGGCATAACTAATGAAAAACTGTTTTTT. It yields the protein CASSRFTGGITNEKLFF.

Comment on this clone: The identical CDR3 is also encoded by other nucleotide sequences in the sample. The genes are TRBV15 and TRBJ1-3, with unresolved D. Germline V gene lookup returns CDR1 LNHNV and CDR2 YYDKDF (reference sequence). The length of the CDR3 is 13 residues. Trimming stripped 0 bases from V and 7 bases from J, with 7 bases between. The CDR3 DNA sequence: TGTGCCACCAGCAGAGAATCATGGAACACCATATATTTT. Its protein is CATSRESWNTIYF.

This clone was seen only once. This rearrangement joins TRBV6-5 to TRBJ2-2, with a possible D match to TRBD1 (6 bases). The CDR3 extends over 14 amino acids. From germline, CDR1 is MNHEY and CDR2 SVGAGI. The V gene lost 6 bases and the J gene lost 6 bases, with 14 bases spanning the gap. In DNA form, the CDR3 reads TGTGCCAGCAGATCATACAGGGCGGCCGGGGAGCTGTTTTTT. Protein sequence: CASRSYRAAGELFF.

CDR3 sequence reads: CASSPYHGPRVRNYGYTF. As DNA, the CDR3 is TGTGCCAGCAGCCCCTACCATGGGCCCAGAGTAAGAAACTATGGCTACACCTTC. This chain joins TRBV7-2 and TRBJ1-2; D remains ambiguous. The CDR3 loop spans 18 amino acids. Germline V gene sequence: CDR1 SGHTA, CDR2 FQGNSA. V lost 5 bases, J lost 2 bases, and 24 bases lay in between.

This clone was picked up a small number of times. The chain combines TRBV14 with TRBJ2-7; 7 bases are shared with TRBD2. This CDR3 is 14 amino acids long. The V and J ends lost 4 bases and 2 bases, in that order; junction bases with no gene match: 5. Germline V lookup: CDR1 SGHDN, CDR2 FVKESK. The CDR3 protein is CASSPRLATYEQYF. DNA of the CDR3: TGTGCCAGCAGCCCCCGACTAGCTACCTACGAGCAGTACTTC.

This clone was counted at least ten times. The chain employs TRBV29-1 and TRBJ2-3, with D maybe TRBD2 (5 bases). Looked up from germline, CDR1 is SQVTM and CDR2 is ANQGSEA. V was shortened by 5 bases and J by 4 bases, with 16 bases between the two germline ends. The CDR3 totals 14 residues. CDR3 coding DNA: TGCAGCGTTACTGGAGCGGCTAGGGCAGATACGCAGTATTTT. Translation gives CSVTGAARADTQYF.

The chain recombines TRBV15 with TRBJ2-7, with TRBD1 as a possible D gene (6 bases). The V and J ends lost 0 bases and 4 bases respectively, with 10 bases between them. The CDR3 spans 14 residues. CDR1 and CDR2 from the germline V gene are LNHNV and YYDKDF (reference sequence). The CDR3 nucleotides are TGTGCCACCAGCAGAGATCCCGGACAGTACGAGCAGTACTTC. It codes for CATSRDPGQYEQYF.

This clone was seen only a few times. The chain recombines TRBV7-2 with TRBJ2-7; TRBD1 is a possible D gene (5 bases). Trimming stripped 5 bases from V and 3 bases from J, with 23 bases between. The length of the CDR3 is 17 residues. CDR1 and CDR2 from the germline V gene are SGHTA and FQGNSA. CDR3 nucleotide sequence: TGTGCCAGCAGCCCAGGGTTCGAAAAGCGATCGGACTACGAGCAGTACTTC. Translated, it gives CASSPGFEKRSDYEQYF.